Sequencing of this TCR beta chain was carried out in a study of blood T cell repertoires in COVID-19. Background on the study: Sample material is recorded as cDNA or gDNA derived from T cells, B-cell-depleted T cells, or PBMCs.

Original analysis: Estimated nucleated cell counts came from reference gene primer amplification. This table comes from immunoSEQ multiplex PCR, and its TCRdb copy is limited to in-frame clones, with some not included. That table furnishes V, J and clone size, whereas the DNA furnished D and trimming. The sample has tens of thousands of clones, about 86% seen once; the top ten hold 28%. Germline CDR1 MDHEN, CDR2 SYDVKM. The CDR3 length is 14 residues. The V gene end was trimmed by 3 bases and the J gene end by 4 bases; junction bases not matched to a gene: 4. The chain couples TRBV28 to TRBJ2-3; 7 nucleotides align to TRBD2. Sequenced sample: peripheral blood. The sequence was collected from a man in his 70s with acute or convalescent COVID-19. The CDR3 bases are TGTGCCAGCAGTTTCATCGGGAGGTCAGATACGCAGTATTTT. Translated, it gives CASSFIGRSDTQYF.